The entry below describes one T cell receptor beta chain. The sample belongs to a study of CD8 T cells in Susac syndrome. With random hexamers, about 0.45 to 1 ug RNA was reverse transcribed. TCRdb re-analysed the immunoSEQ multiplex PCR reads in MiXCR, keeping a single row per CDR3 protein. The table lists around 200,000 distinct CDR3 sequences, 90% to 95% of them singletons. V was cut by 4 bases and J by 1 base, with 13 bases left in between. Per germline, CDR1 MNHEY and CDR2 SVGAGI. There are 15 residues in the CDR3. The chain carries TRBV6-5 and TRBJ2-5; D is perhaps TRBD2 (6 bases). The receptor was derived from a human donor with multiple sclerosis. The sequencing sample was made of CD8+ T cells from PBMCs. The chain's CDR3 is CASSSGGGPQETQYF. CDR3 sequence (DNA): TGTGCCAGCAGTTCCGGGGGTGGCCCCCAAGAGACCCAGTACTTC.